This record covers a single TCR beta chain. What it recognizes is unknown. This may come from a read error, since a much larger clone is one base off. These data originate in a study of regulatory T cells in long-lasting Graves disease. Study conclusions and caveats: Persistent disease exhibited a predilection for TRBV28, TRBJ1-2 and TRBJ2-5. In persistent patients, shared public clonotypes (under 3,000) outnumbered those in new patients (about 970).

CDR1 GTSNPN and CDR2 SVGIG come from the germline V gene (reference sequence). The CDR3 totals 12 residues. The time point denotes: newly diagnosed GD, antithyroid drugs for less than 3 months. RNA from PBMCs was the source of the TCR library. According to the study, TCR beta libraries were built with iRepertoire HTBI primers and CDR3-region Arm-PCR. TCRdb re-analysed the multiplex PCR reads in MiXCR, keeping a single row per CDR3 protein. Among about 210,000 distinct CDR3 sequences, less than 20% were seen once, and the ten largest hold approximately 12%. These same records also appear under a second study, on T cells in Graves' hyperthyroidism and ophthalmopathy. That work states: Every diagnosis used clinical symptoms, serum thyroxine and TRAb, thyroid ultrasound and orbital computed tomography.

The chain employs TRBV30 and TRBJ2-1; D not certain. The last part of the DNA fits TRBJ2-5 better; the J call may be wrong. The receptor was derived from a woman aged 30 to 39 with Graves disease. Sequencing used peripheral blood mononuclear cells (PBMCs), obtained at new diagnosis, from a patient treated with antithyroid drugs. The CDR3 DNA reads TGTGCCAGGAGTGTATTAACGGAGACCCAGTACTTC. Its protein product is CARSVLTETQYF.